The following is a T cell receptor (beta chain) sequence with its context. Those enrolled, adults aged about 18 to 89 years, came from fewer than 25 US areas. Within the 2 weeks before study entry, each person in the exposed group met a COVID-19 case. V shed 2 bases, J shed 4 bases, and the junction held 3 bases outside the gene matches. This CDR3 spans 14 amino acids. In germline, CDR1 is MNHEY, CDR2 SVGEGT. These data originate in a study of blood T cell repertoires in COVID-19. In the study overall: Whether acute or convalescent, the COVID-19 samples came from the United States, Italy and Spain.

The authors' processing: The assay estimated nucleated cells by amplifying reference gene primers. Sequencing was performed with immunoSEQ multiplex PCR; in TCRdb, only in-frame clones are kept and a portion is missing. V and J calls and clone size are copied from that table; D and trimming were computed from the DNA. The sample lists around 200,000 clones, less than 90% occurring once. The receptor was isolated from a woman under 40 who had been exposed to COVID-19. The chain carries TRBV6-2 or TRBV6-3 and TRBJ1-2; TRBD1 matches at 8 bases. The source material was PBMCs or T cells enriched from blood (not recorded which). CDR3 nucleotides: TGTGCCAGCAGTTACCAGGGGGCTGTCTATGGCTACACCTTC. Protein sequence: CASSYQGAVYGYTF.